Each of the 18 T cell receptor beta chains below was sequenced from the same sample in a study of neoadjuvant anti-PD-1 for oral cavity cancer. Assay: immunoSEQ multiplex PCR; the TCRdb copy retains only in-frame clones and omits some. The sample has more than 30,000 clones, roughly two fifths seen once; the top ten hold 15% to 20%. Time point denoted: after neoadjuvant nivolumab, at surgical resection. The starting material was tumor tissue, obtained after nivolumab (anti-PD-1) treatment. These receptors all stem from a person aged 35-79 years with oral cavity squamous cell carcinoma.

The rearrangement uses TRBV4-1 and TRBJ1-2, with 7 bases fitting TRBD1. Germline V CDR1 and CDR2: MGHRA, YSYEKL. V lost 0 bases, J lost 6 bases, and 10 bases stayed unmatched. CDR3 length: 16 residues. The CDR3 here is CASSQDPQGYDHGYTF. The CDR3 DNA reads TGCGCCAGCAGCCAAGATCCACAGGGGTACGACCATGGCTACACCTTC.

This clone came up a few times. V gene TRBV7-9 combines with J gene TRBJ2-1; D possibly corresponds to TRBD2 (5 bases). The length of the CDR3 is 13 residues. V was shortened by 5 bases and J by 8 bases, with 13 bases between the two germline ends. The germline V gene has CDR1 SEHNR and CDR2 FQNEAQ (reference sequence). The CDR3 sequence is CASSPAGIDEQFF. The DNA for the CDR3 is TGTGCCAGCAGCCCCGCGGGTATAGATGAGCAGTTCTTC.

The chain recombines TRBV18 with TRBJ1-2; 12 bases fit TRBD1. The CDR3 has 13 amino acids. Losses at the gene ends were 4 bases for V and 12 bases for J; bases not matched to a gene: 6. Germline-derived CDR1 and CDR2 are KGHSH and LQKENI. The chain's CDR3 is CASSRGGTGGHTF. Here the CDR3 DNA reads TGTGCCAGCTCACGGGGCGGGACAGGGGGCCACACCTTC.

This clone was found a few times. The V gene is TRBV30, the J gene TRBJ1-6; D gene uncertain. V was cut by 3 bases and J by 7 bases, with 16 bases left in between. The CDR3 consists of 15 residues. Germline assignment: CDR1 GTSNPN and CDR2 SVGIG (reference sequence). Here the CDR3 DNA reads TGTGCCTGGAGAGTAGAATCGATGCAGAATTCACCCCTCCACTTT. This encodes CAWRVESMQNSPLHF.

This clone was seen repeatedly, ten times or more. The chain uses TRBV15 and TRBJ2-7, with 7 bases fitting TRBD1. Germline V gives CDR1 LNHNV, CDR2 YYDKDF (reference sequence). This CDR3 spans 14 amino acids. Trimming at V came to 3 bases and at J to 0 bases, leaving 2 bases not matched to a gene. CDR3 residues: CATSSRDSSYEQYF. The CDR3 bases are TGTGCCACCAGCAGCCGGGACAGCTCCTACGAGCAGTACTTC.

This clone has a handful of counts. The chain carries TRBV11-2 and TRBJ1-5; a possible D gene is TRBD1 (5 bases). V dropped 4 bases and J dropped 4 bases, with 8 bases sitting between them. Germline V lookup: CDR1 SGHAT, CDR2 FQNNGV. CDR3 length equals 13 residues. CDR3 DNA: TGTGCCAGCAGCTGGGGGGGTAATCAGCCCCAGCATTTT. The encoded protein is CASSWGGNQPQHF.

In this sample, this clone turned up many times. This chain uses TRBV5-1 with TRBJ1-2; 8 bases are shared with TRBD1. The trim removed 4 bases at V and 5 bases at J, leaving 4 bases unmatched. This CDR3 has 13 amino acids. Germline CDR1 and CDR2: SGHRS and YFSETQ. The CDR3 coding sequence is TGCGCCAGCAGCACGACAGGGGCTTATGGCTACACCTTC. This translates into CASSTTGAYGYTF.

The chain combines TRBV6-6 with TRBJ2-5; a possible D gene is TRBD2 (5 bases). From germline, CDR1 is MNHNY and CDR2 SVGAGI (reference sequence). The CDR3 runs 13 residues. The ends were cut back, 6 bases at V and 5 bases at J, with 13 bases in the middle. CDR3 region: CASSRTRTETQYF. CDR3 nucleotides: TGTGCCAGCAGCCGCACAAGGACTGAGACCCAGTACTTC.

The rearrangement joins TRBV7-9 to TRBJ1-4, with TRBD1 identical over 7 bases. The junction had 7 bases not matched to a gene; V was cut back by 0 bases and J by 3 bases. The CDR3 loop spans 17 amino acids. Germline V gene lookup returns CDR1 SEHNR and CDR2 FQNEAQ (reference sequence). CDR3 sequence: CASSLAPGTVANEKLFF. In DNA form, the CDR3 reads TGTGCCAGCAGCTTAGCACCGGGGACAGTCGCTAATGAAAAACTGTTTTTT.

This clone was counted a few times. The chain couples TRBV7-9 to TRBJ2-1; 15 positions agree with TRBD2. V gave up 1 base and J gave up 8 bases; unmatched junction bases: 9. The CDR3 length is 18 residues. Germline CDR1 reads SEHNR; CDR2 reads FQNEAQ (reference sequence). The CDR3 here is CASSLVLGLAGGFYEQFF. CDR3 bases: TGTGCCAGCAGCTTAGTGCTTGGACTAGCGGGAGGGTTCTATGAGCAGTTCTTC. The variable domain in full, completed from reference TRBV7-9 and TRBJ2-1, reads DTGVSQNPRHKITKRGQNVTFRCDPISEHNRLYWYRQTLGQGPEFLTYFQNEAQLEKSRLLSDRFSAERPKGSFSTLEIQRTEQGDSAMYLCASSLVLGLAGGFYEQFFGPGTRLTVL.

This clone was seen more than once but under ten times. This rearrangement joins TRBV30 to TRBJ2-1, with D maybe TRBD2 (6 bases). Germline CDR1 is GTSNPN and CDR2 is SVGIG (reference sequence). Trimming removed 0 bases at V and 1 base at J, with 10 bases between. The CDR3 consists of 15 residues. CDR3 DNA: TGTGCCTGGAGTGTGGGACTGGGGTCCTACAATGAGCAGTTCTTC. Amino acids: CAWSVGLGSYNEQFF. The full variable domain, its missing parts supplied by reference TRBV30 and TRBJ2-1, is SQTIHQWPATLVQPVGSPLSLECTVEGTSNPNLYWYRQAAGRGLQLLFYSVGIGQISSEVPQNLSASRPQDRQFILSSKKLLLSDSGFYLCAWSVGLGSYNEQFFGPGTRLTVL.

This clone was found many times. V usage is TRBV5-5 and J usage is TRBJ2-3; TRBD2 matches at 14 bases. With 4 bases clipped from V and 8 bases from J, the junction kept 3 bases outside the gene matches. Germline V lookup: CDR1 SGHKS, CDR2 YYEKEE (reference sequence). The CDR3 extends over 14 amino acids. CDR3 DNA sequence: TGTGCCAGCAGCCCCGGGACTAGCGGGAGTACGCAGTATTTT. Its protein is CASSPGTSGSTQYF.

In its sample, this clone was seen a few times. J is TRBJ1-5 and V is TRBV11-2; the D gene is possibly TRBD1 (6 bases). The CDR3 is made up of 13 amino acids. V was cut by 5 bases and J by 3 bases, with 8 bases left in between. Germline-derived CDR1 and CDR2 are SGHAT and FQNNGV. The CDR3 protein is CASSPGHNQPQHF. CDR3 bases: TGTGCCAGCAGCCCGGGACACAATCAGCCCCAGCATTTT.

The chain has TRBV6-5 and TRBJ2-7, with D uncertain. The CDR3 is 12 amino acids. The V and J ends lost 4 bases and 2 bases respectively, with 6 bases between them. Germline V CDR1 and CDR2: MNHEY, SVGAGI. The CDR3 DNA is TGTGCCAGCAGTTCGTCGACCTACGAGCAGTACTTC. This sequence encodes CASSSSTYEQYF.

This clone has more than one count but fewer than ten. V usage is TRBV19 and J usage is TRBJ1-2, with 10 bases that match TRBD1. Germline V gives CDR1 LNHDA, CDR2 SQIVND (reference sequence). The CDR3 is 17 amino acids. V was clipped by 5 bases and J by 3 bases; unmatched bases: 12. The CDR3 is CASSSSRTGGKYYGYTF. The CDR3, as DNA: TGTGCCAGTAGTTCCTCTCGGACAGGGGGAAAATACTATGGCTACACCTTC. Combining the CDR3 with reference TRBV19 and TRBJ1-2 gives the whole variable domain DGGITQSPKYLFRKEGQNVTLSCEQNLNHDAMYWYRQDPGQGLRLIYYSQIVNDFQKGDIAEGYSVSREKKESFPLTVTSAQKNPTAFYLCASSSSRTGGKYYGYTFGSGTRLTVV.

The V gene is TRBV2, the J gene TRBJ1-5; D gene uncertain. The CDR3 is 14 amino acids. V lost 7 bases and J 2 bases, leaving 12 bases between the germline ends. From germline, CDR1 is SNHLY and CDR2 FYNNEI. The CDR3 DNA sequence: TGTGCCAGCACCCGGGGAGGCGGCAATCAGCCCCAGCATTTT. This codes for CASTRGGGNQPQHF.

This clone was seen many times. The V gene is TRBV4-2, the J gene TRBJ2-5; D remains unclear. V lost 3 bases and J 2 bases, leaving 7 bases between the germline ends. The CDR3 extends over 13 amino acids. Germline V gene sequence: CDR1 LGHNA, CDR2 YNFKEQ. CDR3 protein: CASSQGHQETQYF. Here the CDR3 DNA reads TGTGCCAGCAGCCAGGGCCATCAAGAGACCCAGTACTTC.

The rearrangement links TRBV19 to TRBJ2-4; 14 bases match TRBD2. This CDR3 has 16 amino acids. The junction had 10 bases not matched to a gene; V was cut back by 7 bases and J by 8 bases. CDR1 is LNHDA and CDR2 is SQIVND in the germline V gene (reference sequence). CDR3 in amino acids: CASTMTSGGAGYIQYF. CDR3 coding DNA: TGTGCCAGTACCATGACTAGCGGGGGGGCGGGTTACATTCAGTACTTC.